Detailed here is one T cell receptor beta chain. In its sample, this clone was seen once. Its antigen target is currently unknown. No base quality values were provided; no much bigger clone lies one nucleotide off. TCRbeta CDR3 regions were amplified from genomic DNA using the immunoSEQ Assay, a bias-controlled multiplex PCR. Turning to the authors' computational methods: The number of nucleated cells in each sample was estimated by amplification of reference gene primers within the assay. Sequence reads were collapsed and filtered to measure the absolute abundance of every unique TCRbeta CDR3 rearrangement. For each sample, productive Simpson clonality was calculated as the square root of Simpson's diversity index over productive rearrangements. TCRdb re-hosts the immuneACCESS table, in-frame sequences only. Its copies lack some clones; in the studies checked, an unresolved V gene accounts for under half of them, and the cause for the rest is not known. Clonal size and the V and J genes are those of that table, whereas D and trimming came from the DNA. Here the sample has tens of thousands of clones; roughly 89% occur a single time. The ten most abundant clones make up about 30% of the sample.

Including cysteine and phenylalanine, the CDR3 has 16 amino acids. Left in the record is the CDR3 DNA by itself, 48 bases read in frame from the first base. The germline V gene supplies CDR1 LGHNA and CDR2 YNFKEQ. Here V drops 4 bases and J drops 3 bases, and the junction holds 3 bases not matched to any gene. The data are from a study of blood T cell repertoires in COVID-19 (dated by TCRdb to the early 2020s). Turning to the overall study: Collaborator samples came from the United States, Italy and Spain and covered acute and convalescent phases of COVID-19. The material from the prospective study consisted of cDNA or gDNA derived from T cells, B-cell-depleted T cells, or PBMCs. Deeply sampled blood TCRbeta repertoires from subjects exposed to, actively infected with, or recovered from COVID-19 were included in the dataset. A freely available public database, intended as a resource for researchers studying the immune response to SARS-CoV-2, is where the repertoires were released. Samples came from the ongoing ImmuneRACE study (first 160 participants) plus 1,254 subjects from 6 global collaborators. Nearly every sample came with metadata listing a de-identified subject ID, COVID-19 status, age in years and sex. Where HLA class I and class II types were available, the types were taken from metadata supplied by the sample provider, not from assay-based typing. On the study overall, not on this receptor specifically: How much clinical and demographic metadata was included differed by source and by participant, and the metadata was provided uncurated.

Each collaborating institution followed its own protocols to collect whole blood in K2EDTA tubes. Collaborator samples were shipped for TCRbeta analysis as frozen whole blood, isolated PBMCs, or DNA extracted from either sample type. Material for sequencing was peripheral blood. The V gene is TRBV4-2 and the J gene is TRBJ2-3; 14 of the junction bases match TRBD2. The receptor's source is a man in his fifties or sixties with active or convalescent COVID-19. The CDR3: CASSRRLAGGTDTQYF. The nucleotides are TGTGCCAGCAGCCGCAGACTAGCGGGGGGGACAGATACGCAGTATTTT.